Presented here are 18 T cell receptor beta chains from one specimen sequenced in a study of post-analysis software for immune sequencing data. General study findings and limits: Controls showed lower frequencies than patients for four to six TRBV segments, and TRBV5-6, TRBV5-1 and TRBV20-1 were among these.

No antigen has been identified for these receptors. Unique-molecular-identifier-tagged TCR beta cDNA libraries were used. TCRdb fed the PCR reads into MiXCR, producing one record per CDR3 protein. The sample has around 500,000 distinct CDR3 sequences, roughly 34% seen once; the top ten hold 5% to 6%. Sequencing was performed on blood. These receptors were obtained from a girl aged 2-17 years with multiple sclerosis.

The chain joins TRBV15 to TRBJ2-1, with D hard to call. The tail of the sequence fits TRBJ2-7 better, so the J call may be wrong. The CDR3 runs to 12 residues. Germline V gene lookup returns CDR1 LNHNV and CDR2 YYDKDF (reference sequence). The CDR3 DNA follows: TGTGCCACCAGCAGAGCCACAATGGAGCAGTACTTC. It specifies CATSRATMEQYF.

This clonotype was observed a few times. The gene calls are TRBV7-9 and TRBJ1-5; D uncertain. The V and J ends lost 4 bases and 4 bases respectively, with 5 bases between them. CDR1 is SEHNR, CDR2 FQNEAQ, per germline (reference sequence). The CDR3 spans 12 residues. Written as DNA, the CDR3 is TGTGCCAGCAGCTCCGGGAATCAGCCCCAGCATTTT. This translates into CASSSGNQPQHF.

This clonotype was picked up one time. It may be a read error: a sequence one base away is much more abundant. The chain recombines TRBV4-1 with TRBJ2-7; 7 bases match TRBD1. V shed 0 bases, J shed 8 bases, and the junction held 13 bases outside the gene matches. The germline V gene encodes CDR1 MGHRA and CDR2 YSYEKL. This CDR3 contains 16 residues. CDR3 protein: CASSQDPGRGRNKQYF. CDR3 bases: TGCGCCAGCAGCCAAGATCCGGGAAGGGGGCGAAACAAGCAGTACTTC.

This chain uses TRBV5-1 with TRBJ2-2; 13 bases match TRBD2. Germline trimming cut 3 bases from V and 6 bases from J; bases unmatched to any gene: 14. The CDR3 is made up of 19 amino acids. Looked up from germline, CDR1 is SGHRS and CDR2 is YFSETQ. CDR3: CASSSLGLAGPSSPGELFF. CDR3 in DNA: TGCGCCAGCAGCTCACTGGGACTAGCGGGGCCCTCAAGCCCCGGGGAGCTGTTTTTT. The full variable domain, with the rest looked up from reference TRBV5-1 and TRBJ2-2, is KAGVTQTPRYLIKTRGQQVTLSCSPISGHRSVSWYQQTPGQGLQFLFEYFSETQRNKGNFPGRFSGRQFSNSRSEMNVSTLELGDSALYLCASSSLGLAGPSSPGELFFGEGSRLTVL.

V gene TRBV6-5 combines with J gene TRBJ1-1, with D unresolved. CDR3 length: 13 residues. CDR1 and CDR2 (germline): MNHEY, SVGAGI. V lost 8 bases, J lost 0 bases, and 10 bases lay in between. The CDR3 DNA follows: TGTGCCAGCTGCCCTCGGATGAACACTGAAGCTTTCTTT. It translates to CASCPRMNTEAFF.

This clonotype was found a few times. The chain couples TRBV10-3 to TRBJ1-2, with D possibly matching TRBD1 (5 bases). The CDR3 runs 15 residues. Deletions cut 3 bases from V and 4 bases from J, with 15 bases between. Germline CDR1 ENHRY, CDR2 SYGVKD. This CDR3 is CAISEGDSPPYGYTF. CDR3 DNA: TGTGCCATCAGTGAAGGGGACTCACCGCCCTATGGCTACACCTTC.

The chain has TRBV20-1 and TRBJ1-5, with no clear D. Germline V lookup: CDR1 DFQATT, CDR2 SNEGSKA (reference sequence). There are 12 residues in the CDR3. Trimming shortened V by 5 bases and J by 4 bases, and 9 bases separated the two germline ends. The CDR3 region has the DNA TGCAGTGCTCAGCTGGAAAATCAGCCCCAGCATTTT. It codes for CSAQLENQPQHF.

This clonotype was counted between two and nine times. The CDR3: CSVEAGDTFSDEAFF. The CDR3 coding sequence is TGCAGCGTTGAAGCCGGTGACACTTTCTCTGATGAAGCTTTCTTT. J is TRBJ1-1 and V is TRBV29-1; the D is unclear. Trimming took off 1 base at V and 7 bases at J, with 19 bases between the two ends. This CDR3 is 15 amino acids long. CDR1 and CDR2 from the germline V gene are SQVTM and ANQGSEA.

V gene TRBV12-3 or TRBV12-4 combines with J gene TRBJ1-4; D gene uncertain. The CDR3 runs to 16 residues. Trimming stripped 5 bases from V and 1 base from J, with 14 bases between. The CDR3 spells CASSPGPWGTNEKLFF. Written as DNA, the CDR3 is TGTGCCAGCAGTCCAGGACCCTGGGGAACTAATGAAAAACTGTTTTTT.

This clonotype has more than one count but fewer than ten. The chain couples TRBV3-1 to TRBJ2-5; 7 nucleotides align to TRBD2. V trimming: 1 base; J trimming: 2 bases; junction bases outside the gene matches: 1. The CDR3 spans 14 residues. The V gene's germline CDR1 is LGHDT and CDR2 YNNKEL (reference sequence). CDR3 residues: CASSQASGQETQYF. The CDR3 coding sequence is TGTGCCAGCAGCCAAGCTAGCGGACAAGAGACCCAGTACTTC.

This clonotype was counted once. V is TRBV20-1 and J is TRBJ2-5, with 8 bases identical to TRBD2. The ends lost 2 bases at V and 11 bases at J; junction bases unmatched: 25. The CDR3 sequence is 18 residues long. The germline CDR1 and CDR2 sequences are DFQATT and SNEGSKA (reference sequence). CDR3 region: CSARSGAQRGPLDNEQYF. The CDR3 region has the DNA TGCAGTGCTAGAAGCGGGGCGCAGCGGGGGCCCCTCGACAATGAGCAGTACTTC.

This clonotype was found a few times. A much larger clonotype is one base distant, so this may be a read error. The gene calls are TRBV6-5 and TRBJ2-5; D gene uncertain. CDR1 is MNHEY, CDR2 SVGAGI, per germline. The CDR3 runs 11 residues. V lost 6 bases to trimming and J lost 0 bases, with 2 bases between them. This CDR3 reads CASRHQETQYF. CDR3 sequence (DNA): TGTGCCAGCAGGCACCAAGAGACCCAGTACTTC.

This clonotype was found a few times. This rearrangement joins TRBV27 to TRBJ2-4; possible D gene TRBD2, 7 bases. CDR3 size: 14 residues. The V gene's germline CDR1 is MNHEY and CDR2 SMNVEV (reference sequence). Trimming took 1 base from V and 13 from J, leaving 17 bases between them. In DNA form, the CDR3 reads TGTGCCAGCAGTTTATTTCGGGGGGCGGGGGAGCAGTACTTC. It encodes CASSLFRGAGEQYF.

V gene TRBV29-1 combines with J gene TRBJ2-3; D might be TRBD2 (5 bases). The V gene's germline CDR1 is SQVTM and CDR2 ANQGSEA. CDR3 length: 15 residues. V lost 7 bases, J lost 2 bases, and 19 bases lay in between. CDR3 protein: CSAGGNPWYTDTQYF. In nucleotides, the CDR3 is TGCAGCGCCGGAGGTAACCCCTGGTACACAGATACGCAGTATTTT.

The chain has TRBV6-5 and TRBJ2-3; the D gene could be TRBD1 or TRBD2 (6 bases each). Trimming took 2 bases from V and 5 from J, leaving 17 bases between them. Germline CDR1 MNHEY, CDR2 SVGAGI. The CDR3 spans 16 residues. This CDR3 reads CASSYTWPGGGDTQYF. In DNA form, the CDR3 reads TGTGCCAGCAGTTACACCTGGCCCGGGGGCGGAGATACGCAGTATTTT.

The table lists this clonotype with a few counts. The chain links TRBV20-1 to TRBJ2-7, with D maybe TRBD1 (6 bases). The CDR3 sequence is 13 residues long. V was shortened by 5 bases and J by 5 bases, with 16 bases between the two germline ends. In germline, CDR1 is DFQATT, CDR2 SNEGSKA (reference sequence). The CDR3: CSASRQATDEQYF. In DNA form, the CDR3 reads TGCAGTGCTTCCCGACAGGCGACGGACGAGCAGTACTTC.

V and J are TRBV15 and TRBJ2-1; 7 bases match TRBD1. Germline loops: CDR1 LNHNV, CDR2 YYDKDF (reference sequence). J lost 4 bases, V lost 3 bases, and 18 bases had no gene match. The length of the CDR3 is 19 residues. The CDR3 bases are TGTGCCACCAGCAGGAACACAGGGGTTCGTTATGCGGAATACAATGAGCAGTTCTTC. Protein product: CATSRNTGVRYAEYNEQFF. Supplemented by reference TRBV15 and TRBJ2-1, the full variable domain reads DAMVIQNPRYQVTQFGKPVTLSCSQTLNHNVMYWYQQKSSQAPKLLFHYYDKDFNNEADTPDNFQSRRPNTSFCFLDIRSPGLGDTAMYLCATSRNTGVRYAEYNEQFFGPGTRLTVL.

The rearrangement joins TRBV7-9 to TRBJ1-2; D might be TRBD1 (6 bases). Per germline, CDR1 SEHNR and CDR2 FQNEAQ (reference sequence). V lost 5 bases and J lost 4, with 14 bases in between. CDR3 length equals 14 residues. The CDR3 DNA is TGTGCCAGCAGCGAGGCAGGGGCCGGCTATGGCTACACCTTC. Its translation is CASSEAGAGYGYTF.